This T cell receptor beta chain was identified during a study of CD8+ T cells in alopecia areata. Study-level findings and limits: Across lesional scalp, and particularly alopecia totalis/universalis, clonality surpassed that of normal scalp. Sequencing of scalp tissue also captures the resident alphabeta T cells of normal skin.

The CDR3 loop spans 14 amino acids. Between the trimmed V and J ends, which lost 4 bases and 6 bases, there was a span of 16 bases. CDR1 is MGHRA and CDR2 is YSYEKL in the germline V gene. RNA extraction was followed by reverse transcription into cDNA, which acted as the sequencing template. Repertoires were generated with immunoSEQ multiplex PCR, while TCRdb's copy carries only in-frame clones and drops some. The data contain 90,000 to 120,000 clones, under 60% of them singletons. Details on this clone: The antigen is undetermined.

The study team obtained lesional scalp punch biopsies and peripheral blood from alopecia areata patients. PBMCs served as the source from which CD4+ and CD8+ T cells were sorted. The TCR originated in a human donor with alopecia areata. The rearrangement joins TRBV4-1 to TRBJ2-7, with D perhaps TRBD2 (6 bases). The sequenced sample was NKG2D-low CD8+ T cells sorted from blood. As DNA, the CDR3 is TGCGCCAGCAGCCCAAAGCGGGCCGCCATCGAGCAGTACTTC. This gives the protein CASSPKRAAIEQYF.